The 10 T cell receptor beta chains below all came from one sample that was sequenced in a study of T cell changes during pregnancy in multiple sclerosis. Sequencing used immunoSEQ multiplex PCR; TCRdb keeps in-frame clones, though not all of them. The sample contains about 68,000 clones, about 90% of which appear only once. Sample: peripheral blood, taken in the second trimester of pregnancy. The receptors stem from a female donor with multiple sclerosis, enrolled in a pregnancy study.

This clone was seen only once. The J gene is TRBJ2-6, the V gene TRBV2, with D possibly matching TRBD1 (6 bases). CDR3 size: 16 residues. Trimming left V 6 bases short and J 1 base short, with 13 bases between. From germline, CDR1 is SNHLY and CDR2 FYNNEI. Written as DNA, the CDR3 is TGTGCCAGCAGGGAGTTCGGGACATCTGGGGCCAACGTCCTGACTTTC. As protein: CASREFGTSGANVLTF.

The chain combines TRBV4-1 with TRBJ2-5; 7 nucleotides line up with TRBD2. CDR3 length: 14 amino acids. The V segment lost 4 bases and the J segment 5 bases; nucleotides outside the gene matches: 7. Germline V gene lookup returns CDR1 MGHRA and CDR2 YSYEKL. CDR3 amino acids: CASSPGSGAETQYF. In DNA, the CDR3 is TGCGCCAGCAGCCCCGGGAGCGGGGCGGAGACCCAGTACTTC.

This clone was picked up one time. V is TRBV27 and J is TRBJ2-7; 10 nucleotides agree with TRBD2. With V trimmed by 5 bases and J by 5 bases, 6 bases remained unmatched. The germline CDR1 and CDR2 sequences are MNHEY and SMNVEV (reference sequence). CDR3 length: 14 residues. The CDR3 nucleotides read TGTGCCAGCAGTCCCGGACTAGCGGTCCACGAGCAGTACTTC. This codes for CASSPGLAVHEQYF.

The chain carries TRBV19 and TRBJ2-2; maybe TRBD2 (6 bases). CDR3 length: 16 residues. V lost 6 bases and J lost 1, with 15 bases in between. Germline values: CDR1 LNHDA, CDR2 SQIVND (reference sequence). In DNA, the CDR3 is TGTGCCAGTAGATACCCAGGGCGGGGGAACACCGGGGAGCTGTTTTTT. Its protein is CASRYPGRGNTGELFF.

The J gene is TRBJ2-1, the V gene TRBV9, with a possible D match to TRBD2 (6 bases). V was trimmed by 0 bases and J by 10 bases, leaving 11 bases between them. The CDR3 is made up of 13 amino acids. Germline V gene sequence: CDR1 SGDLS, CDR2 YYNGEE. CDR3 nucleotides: TGTGCCAGCAGCGTAGATCTCGGAGGGGAGCAGTTCTTC. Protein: CASSVDLGGEQFF.

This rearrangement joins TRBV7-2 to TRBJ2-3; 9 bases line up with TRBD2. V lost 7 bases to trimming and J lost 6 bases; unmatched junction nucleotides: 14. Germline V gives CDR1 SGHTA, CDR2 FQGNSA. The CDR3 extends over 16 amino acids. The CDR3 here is CASNWVRGGQVDTQYF. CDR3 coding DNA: TGTGCCAGCAACTGGGTGCGGGGGGGCCAAGTCGATACGCAGTATTTT.

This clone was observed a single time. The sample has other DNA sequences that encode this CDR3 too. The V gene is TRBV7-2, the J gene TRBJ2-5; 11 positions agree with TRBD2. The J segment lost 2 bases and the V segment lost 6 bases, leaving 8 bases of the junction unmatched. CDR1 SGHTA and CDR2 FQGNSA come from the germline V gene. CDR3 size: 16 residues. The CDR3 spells CASSLGPSGGQETQYF. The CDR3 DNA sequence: TGTGCCAGCAGTCTAGGGCCTAGCGGGGGGCAAGAGACCCAGTACTTC.

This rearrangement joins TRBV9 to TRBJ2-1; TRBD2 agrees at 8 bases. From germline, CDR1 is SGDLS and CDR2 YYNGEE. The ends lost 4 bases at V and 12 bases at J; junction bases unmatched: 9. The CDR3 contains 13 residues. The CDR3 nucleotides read TGTGCCAGCAGCCCCGGGGGGGAACACCGGCAGTTCTTC. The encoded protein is CASSPGGEHRQFF.

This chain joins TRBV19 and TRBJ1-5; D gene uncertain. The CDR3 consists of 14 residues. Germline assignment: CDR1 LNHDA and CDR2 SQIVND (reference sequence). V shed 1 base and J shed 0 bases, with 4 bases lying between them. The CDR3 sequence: CASSIVLSNQPQHF. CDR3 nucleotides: TGTGCCAGTAGTATAGTTCTTAGCAATCAGCCCCAGCATTTT.

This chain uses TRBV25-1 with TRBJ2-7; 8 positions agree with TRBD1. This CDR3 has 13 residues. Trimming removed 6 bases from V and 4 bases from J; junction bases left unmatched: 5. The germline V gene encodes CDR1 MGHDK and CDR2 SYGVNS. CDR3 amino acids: CASRGQVSYEQYF. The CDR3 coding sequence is TGTGCCAGCAGGGGACAGGTCTCGTACGAGCAGTACTTC.